This T cell receptor (beta chain) originates from a study of T cells in women clearing cervical HPV infection. V shed 2 bases and J shed 3 bases, with 13 bases lying between them. This CDR3 spans 16 amino acids. The germline gives CDR1 MNHEY, CDR2 SVGEGT. About this clone itself: The sequenced fragment ends 3 residues before the CDR3 boundary, so the rest is inferred from the germline J gene.

Generated by immunoSEQ multiplex PCR, the TCRdb table keeps only in-frame clones and is missing some. The repertoire table contains 30,000 or so clones. The V call is TRBV6-2 or TRBV6-3, the J call TRBJ2-2; possibly TRBD1 for D (6 bases). The source material was blood buffy coat. The receptor was derived from a woman between 18 and 70 years old with a cervical HPV16 infection that either progressed to CIN3+ or cleared (not recorded which). CDR3 region: CASSYGGPGDTGELFF. The CDR3 bases that were read are TGTGCCAGCAGTTACGGTGGCCCAGGGGACACCGGGGAG.